The 21 T cell receptor beta chains listed next were all sequenced from one sample in a study of shared clonotypes between healthy human individuals. Sequenced by immunoSEQ multiplex PCR; TCRdb stores in-frame clones only, minus some. In the table there are over a million clones, approximately 80% of which are singletons. Sequenced sample: memory CD4+ T cells from PBMCs. Sample subset: CD45RA-negative fraction. These TCRs come from a man aged 18 to 29 in good health. Some clones in this sample may be carry-over from other donors' samples.

The rearrangement joins TRBV10-3 to TRBJ2-1, with D possibly TRBD2 on 6 matching bases. Germline values: CDR1 ENHRY, CDR2 SYGVKD. V lost 6 bases and J 2 bases, leaving 14 bases between the germline ends. The CDR3 is 15 amino acids. The CDR3 protein is CAIRRGLGAYNEQFF. CDR3 DNA: TGTGCCATCAGGAGGGGACTGGGAGCCTACAATGAGCAGTTCTTC.

The gene calls are TRBV6-6 and TRBJ2-2; D unclear. V lost 6 bases and J lost 3, with 8 bases in between. The CDR3 has 13 residues. Looked up from germline, CDR1 is MNHNY and CDR2 is SVGAGI (reference sequence). CDR3 nucleotides: TGTGCCAGCAGGTTGGACGACACCGGGGAGCTGTTTTTT. It is translated as CASRLDDTGELFF.

This chain joins TRBV5-1 and TRBJ1-2, with D unclear. The CDR3 is 15 amino acids. V gave up 7 bases and J gave up 5 bases, with 21 bases separating them. Germline V gene data show CDR1 as SGHRS and CDR2 as YFSETQ. DNA of the CDR3: TGCGCCAGCCGCGAGGGCAGTACTTTTTGGTATGGCTACACCTTC. Its protein is CASREGSTFWYGYTF. Looking up the rest from reference TRBV5-1 and TRBJ1-2 gives the full variable domain: KAGVTQTPRYLIKTRGQQVTLSCSPISGHRSVSWYQQTPGQGLQFLFEYFSETQRNKGNFPGRFSGRQFSNSRSEMNVSTLELGDSALYLCASREGSTFWYGYTFGSGTRLTVV.

The chain uses TRBV27 and TRBJ2-4; D may be TRBD2 (6 bases). Trimming shortened V by 5 bases and J by 0 bases, and 14 bases separated the two germline ends. The CDR3 totals 16 residues. CDR1 is MNHEY and CDR2 is SMNVEV in the germline V gene (reference sequence). CDR3: CASSPRWGVAKNIQYF. The CDR3 region has the DNA TGTGCCAGCAGTCCCAGATGGGGGGTAGCCAAAAACATTCAGTACTTC.

The chain uses TRBV7-2 and TRBJ2-5, with TRBD2 identical over 7 bases. CDR1 and CDR2 (germline): SGHTA, FQGNSA. There are 15 residues in the CDR3. V trimming: 3 bases; J trimming: 1 base; junction bases outside the gene matches: 5. CDR3 bases: TGTGCCAGCAGCTTCACTAGCGACACCCAAGAGACCCAGTACTTC. It codes for CASSFTSDTQETQYF. The full variable domain, in which reference TRBV7-2 and TRBJ2-5 provide the parts outside the CDR3, is GAGVSQSPSNKVTEKGKDVELRCDPISGHTALYWYRQSLGQGLEFLIYFQGNSAPDKSGLPSDRFSAERTGGSVSTLTIQRTQQEDSAVYLCASSFTSDTQETQYFGPGTRLLVL.

Regarding this clone: A much bigger clone sits one base away, suggesting this may be a read error. Other nucleotide sequences in the sample specify the same CDR3. The genes are TRBV7-9 and TRBJ1-1; D gene uncertain. This CDR3 has 14 amino acids. Germline CDR1 reads SEHNR; CDR2 reads FQNEAQ (reference sequence). CDR3 in amino acids: CASSLAGSHTEAFF. The CDR3 coding sequence is TGTGCCAGCAGCTTAGCGGGCAGCCACACCGAAGCTTTCTTT.

In DNA form, the CDR3 reads TGCGCCAGCAGCCAAGATGACAGGTTTAGTTCACCCCTCCACTTT. Its translation: CASSQDDRFSSPLHF. The V and J genes are TRBV4-1 and TRBJ1-6, with D possibly matching TRBD1 (6 bases). Germline lookup yields CDR1 MGHRA and CDR2 YSYEKL. The CDR3 length is 15 residues. V was shortened by 0 bases and J by 9 bases, with 12 bases between the two germline ends.

The rearrangement joins TRBV6-1 to TRBJ1-2, with D possibly being TRBD1 (5 bases). This CDR3 has 14 amino acids. V lost 8 bases and J lost 7, with 20 bases in between. Germline CDR1 is MNHNS and CDR2 is SASEGT. The CDR3 DNA reads TGTGCCAGCGCATCTTTGGGGCCCGTAGTTGGCTACACCTTC. Translating it yields CASASLGPVVGYTF.

V usage is TRBV2 and J usage is TRBJ2-2; no clear D. The CDR3 sequence is 14 residues long. Germline lookup yields CDR1 SNHLY and CDR2 FYNNEI. Trimming took off 8 bases at V and 1 base at J, with 11 bases between the two ends. In DNA, the CDR3 is TGTGCCAGCGGTAGTAAGAGGAACACCGGGGAGCTGTTTTTT. Translating gives CASGSKRNTGELFF.

V and J are TRBV28 and TRBJ1-3, with D uncertain. The germline CDR1 and CDR2 sequences are MDHEN and SYDVKM. The ends were cut back, 5 bases at V and 0 bases at J, with 11 bases in the middle. The length of the CDR3 is 15 residues. As DNA, the CDR3 is TGTGCCAGCAGTGTCTTTGTACTCTCTGGAAACACCATATATTTT. Translated: CASSVFVLSGNTIYF.

Concerning this clone itself: This clone may be a read error of a much larger clone one base away. This sequence joins TRBV7-8 and TRBJ1-1; TRBD1 might be the D (6 bases). The ends were cut back, 2 bases at V and 3 bases at J, with 7 bases in the middle. This CDR3 has 13 amino acids. Germline-derived CDR1 and CDR2 are SGHVS and FQNEAQ. As DNA, the CDR3 is TGTGCCAGCAGCTTACAGGGGTACACTGAAGCTTTCTTT. Translation: CASSLQGYTEAFF.

This clone was seen only a few times. The chain uses TRBV19 and TRBJ1-5; TRBD1 matches at 7 bases. V was pared by 4 bases and J by 3 bases, with 3 bases of the junction left unmatched. The CDR3 runs to 14 residues. Per germline, CDR1 LNHDA and CDR2 SQIVND (reference sequence). CDR3 DNA: TGTGCCAGTAGTACGACAGGGAACAATCAGCCCCAGCATTTT. Translating gives CASSTTGNNQPQHF.

Turning to this clone: Different DNA sequences within this sample yield the same CDR3. This CDR3 is CASSLMGGNQPQHF. Written as DNA, the CDR3 is TGTGCCAGCAGTTTAATGGGGGGCAATCAGCCCCAGCATTTT. The chain couples TRBV28 to TRBJ1-5; a possible D gene is TRBD1 (5 bases). Germline V gives CDR1 MDHEN, CDR2 SYDVKM. V lost 2 bases and J 2 bases, leaving 7 bases between the germline ends. There are 14 residues in the CDR3.

J is TRBJ2-4 and V is TRBV7-2; the D gene is possibly TRBD1 (6 bases). This CDR3 comprises 13 residues. Germline V gene lookup returns CDR1 SGHTA and CDR2 FQGNSA. Trimming took 5 bases from V and 9 from J, leaving 14 bases between them. The CDR3: CASSRQGLGIQYF. The CDR3 DNA sequence: TGTGCCAGCAGCCGCCAGGGGTTGGGCATTCAGTACTTC. Drawing the rest from reference TRBV7-2 and TRBJ2-4, the complete variable domain is GAGVSQSPSNKVTEKGKDVELRCDPISGHTALYWYRQSLGQGLEFLIYFQGNSAPDKSGLPSDRFSAERTGGSVSTLTIQRTQQEDSAVYLCASSRQGLGIQYFGAGTRLSVL.

The chain carries TRBV5-1 and TRBJ2-7; maybe TRBD1 (5 bases). Germline CDR1 is SGHRS and CDR2 is YFSETQ. The length of the CDR3 is 14 residues. Trimming shortened V by 4 bases and J by 4 bases, and 15 bases separated the two germline ends. The CDR3 DNA sequence: TGCGCCAGCAGCCTACAGGACCCTGGTTACGAGCAGTACTTC. Its translation is CASSLQDPGYEQYF.

V is TRBV28 and J is TRBJ1-2; 9 nucleotides line up with TRBD1. The J segment lost 4 bases and the V segment lost 5 bases, leaving 5 bases of the junction unmatched. CDR3 length equals 14 residues. Germline CDR1 MDHEN, CDR2 SYDVKM. CDR3 bases: TGTGCCAGCAGTGGGACAGGGTGGTTCTATGGCTACACCTTC. Encoded protein: CASSGTGWFYGYTF.

The chain has TRBV6-5 and TRBJ1-6; 9 bases match TRBD1. The V gene's germline CDR1 is MNHEY and CDR2 SVGAGI. This CDR3 comprises 15 residues. Trimming took 3 bases from V and 6 from J; bases not matched to a gene: 3. CDR3 amino acids: CASSYNRGPNSPLHF. For the CDR3, the DNA is TGTGCCAGCAGTTATAACAGGGGGCCTAATTCACCCCTCCACTTT.

This chain joins TRBV7-9 and TRBJ1-3; no clear D gene. The CDR3 consists of 17 residues. Germline V CDR1 and CDR2: SEHNR, FQNEAQ (reference sequence). The V end lost 5 bases, the J end lost 1 base, and 18 bases lay between the germline ends. CDR3 bases: TGTGCCAGCAGCCAGTCGGTGTTCGGGCCTTCTGGAAACACCATATATTTT. Its protein is CASSQSVFGPSGNTIYF.

The V call is TRBV9, the J call TRBJ2-1; TRBD2 aligns across 14 bases. The J segment lost 6 bases and the V segment lost 2 bases, leaving 1 base of the junction unmatched. Germline CDR1 and CDR2: SGDLS and YYNGEE. This CDR3 spans 15 amino acids. The chain's CDR3 is CASSVTSGRANEQFF. In nucleotides, the CDR3 is TGTGCCAGCAGCGTGACTAGCGGGAGGGCCAATGAGCAGTTCTTC.

This sequence joins TRBV28 and TRBJ1-5; 8 bases map to TRBD1. The trim removed 6 bases at V and 6 bases at J, leaving 13 bases unmatched. Germline assignment: CDR1 MDHEN and CDR2 SYDVKM. The CDR3 consists of 16 residues. DNA for the CDR3: TGTGCCAGCAGGCCATATGGACAGGGAGAAAGTCAGCCCCAGCATTTT. Its translation is CASRPYGQGESQPQHF.

J is TRBJ2-7 and V is TRBV6-4, with 8 bases fitting TRBD2. The V and J ends lost 0 bases and 2 bases, in that order; junction bases with no gene match: 6. The germline V gene has CDR1 MRHNA and CDR2 SNTAGT. CDR3 size: 16 residues. The chain's CDR3 is CASSDSGLEPPYEQYF. The CDR3 DNA is TGTGCCAGCAGTGACTCGGGACTAGAACCCCCCTACGAGCAGTACTTC.